This T cell receptor (beta chain) was captured in a study of blood T cell repertoires in COVID-19. Clones were sequenced by immunoSEQ multiplex PCR, and TCRdb holds only the in-frame ones, with some missing. Among 110,000 to 150,000 clones, approximately 80% were seen once, and the ten largest hold just under 2%. The germline CDR1 and CDR2 sequences are SEHNR and FQNEAQ (reference sequence). The V gene lost 7 bases and the J gene lost 1 base, with 10 bases spanning the gap. CDR3 size: 13 residues. The sequenced sample was peripheral blood. The chain is built from TRBV7-9 and TRBJ1-1; no definite D call. This receptor was identified in a woman aged 60-75 years with acute or convalescent COVID-19. CDR3 nucleotide sequence: TGTGCCAGCAACCTCCTATCGAACACTGAAGCTTTCTTT. Its protein product is CASNLLSNTEAFF.